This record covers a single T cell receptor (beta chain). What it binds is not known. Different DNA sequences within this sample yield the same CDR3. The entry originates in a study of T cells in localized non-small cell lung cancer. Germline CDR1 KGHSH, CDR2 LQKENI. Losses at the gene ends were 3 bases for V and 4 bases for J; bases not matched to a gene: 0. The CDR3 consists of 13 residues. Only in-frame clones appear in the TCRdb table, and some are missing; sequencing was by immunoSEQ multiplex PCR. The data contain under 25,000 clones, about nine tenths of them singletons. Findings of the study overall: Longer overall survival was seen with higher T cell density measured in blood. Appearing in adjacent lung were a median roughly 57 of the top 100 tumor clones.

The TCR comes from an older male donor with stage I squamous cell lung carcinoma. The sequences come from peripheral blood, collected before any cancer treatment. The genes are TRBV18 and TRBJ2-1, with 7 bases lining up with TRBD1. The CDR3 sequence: CASSPGQYNEQFF. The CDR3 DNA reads TGTGCCAGCTCACCGGGACAGTACAATGAGCAGTTCTTC.